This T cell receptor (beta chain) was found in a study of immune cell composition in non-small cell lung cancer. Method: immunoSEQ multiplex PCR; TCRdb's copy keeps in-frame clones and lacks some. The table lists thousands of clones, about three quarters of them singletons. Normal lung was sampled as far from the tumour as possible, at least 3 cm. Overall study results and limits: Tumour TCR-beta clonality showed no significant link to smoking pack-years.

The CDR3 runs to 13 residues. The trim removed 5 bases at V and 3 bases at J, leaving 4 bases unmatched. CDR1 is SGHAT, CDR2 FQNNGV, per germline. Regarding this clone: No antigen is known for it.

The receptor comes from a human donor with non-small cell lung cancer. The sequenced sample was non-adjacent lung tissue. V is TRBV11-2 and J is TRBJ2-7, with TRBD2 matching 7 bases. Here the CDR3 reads CASSPWTSYEQYF. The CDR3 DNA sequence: TGTGCCAGCAGCCCGTGGACTAGCTACGAGCAGTACTTC.